These 9 T cell receptor beta chains came from one sample sequenced in a study of blood T cell repertoires in COVID-19. Sequencing was performed with immunoSEQ multiplex PCR; in TCRdb, only in-frame clones are kept and a portion is missing. The profile shows about 290,000 clones, 70% to 90% of them singletons. Sequenced sample: peripheral blood. These receptors all come from a woman in her forties or fifties with active or convalescent COVID-19.

The rearrangement uses TRBV2 and TRBJ1-5; 8 bases map to TRBD1. The length of the CDR3 is 15 residues. V lost 2 bases to trimming and J lost 2 bases; unmatched junction nucleotides: 2. CDR1 and CDR2 from the germline V gene are SNHLY and FYNNEI. The DNA of the CDR3 is TGTGCCAGCAGTGAATCAGGGGGCGGCAATCAGCCCCAGCATTTT. Translating it yields CASSESGGGNQPQHF.

The chain combines TRBV5-1 with TRBJ2-7; D might be TRBD2 (5 bases). The CDR3 has 16 residues. Germline assignment: CDR1 SGHRS and CDR2 YFSETQ. Trimming took 4 bases from V and 5 from J, leaving 22 bases between them. The CDR3 nucleotides read TGCGCCAGCAGCCCGCCCGGGATTTTCGGCGCCAACGAGCAGTACTTC. Its protein product is CASSPPGIFGANEQYF.

The chain joins TRBV7-9 to TRBJ1-4; TRBD1 matches 7 bases. The length of the CDR3 is 17 residues. From germline, CDR1 is SEHNR and CDR2 FQNEAQ (reference sequence). V was pared by 1 base and J by 6 bases, with 11 bases of the junction left unmatched. The CDR3 loop is CASSLVLRGYRDEKLFF. The CDR3 DNA reads as TGTGCCAGCAGCTTAGTACTCAGGGGGTACCGGGATGAAAAACTGTTTTTT. Complete variable domain (other parts from reference TRBV7-9 and TRBJ1-4): DTGVSQNPRHKITKRGQNVTFRCDPISEHNRLYWYRQTLGQGPEFLTYFQNEAQLEKSRLLSDRFSAERPKGSFSTLEIQRTEQGDSAMYLCASSLVLRGYRDEKLFFGSGTQLSVL.

J is TRBJ2-5 and V is TRBV5-5; possible D gene TRBD2, 6 bases. CDR1 is SGHKS, CDR2 YYEKEE, per germline (reference sequence). The CDR3 consists of 14 residues. The V gene lost 1 base and the J gene lost 4 bases, with 11 bases spanning the gap. CDR3 in amino acids: CASSLRSGGETQYF. CDR3 nucleotides: TGTGCCAGCAGCTTGCGGTCCGGGGGAGAGACCCAGTACTTC.

This clone was counted a few times. The chain recombines TRBV12-5 with TRBJ2-1, with 9 bases matching TRBD2. The CDR3 length is 21 residues. V lost 0 bases and J lost 0; bases outside the gene matches: 15. Per germline, CDR1 LGHNT and CDR2 FRNRAP. CDR3 DNA sequence: TGTGCTAGTGGTTTGGTAAAGGGTGGGCTAGCGGGAAGGAGCTCCTACAATGAGCAGTTCTTC. This gives the protein CASGLVKGGLAGRSSYNEQFF.

CDR3 in DNA: TGTGCCTCACAGCTTAGGGCGATGACAGGGGCTTTGAACACTGAAGCTTTCTTT. This encodes CASQLRAMTGALNTEAFF. The chain couples TRBV19 to TRBJ1-1; 8 positions match TRBD1. The V and J ends lost 11 bases and 0 bases, in that order; junction bases with no gene match: 20. This CDR3 has 18 amino acids. Looked up from germline, CDR1 is LNHDA and CDR2 is SQIVND (reference sequence).

The CDR3 nucleotides read TGCAGTGCTAGCCAGCGGGGTGGGCAGTTCTTC. It is translated as CSASQRGGQFF. The chain has TRBV20-1 and TRBJ2-1; TRBD2 matches at 7 bases. The V and J ends lost 3 bases and 12 bases, in that order; junction bases with no gene match: 5. The CDR3 has 11 amino acids. The germline gives CDR1 DFQATT, CDR2 SNEGSKA (reference sequence).

The chain recombines TRBV11-3 with TRBJ2-1; 8 bases line up with TRBD2. CDR3 length equals 18 residues. V lost 2 bases, J lost 1 base, and 10 bases stayed unmatched. Germline values: CDR1 SGHNT, CDR2 YENEEA. CDR3 nucleotide sequence: TGTGCCAGCAGCTTAAGGCCAGGACTAGCAGCATCCTACAATGAGCAGTTCTTC. Protein sequence: CASSLRPGLAASYNEQFF.

In nucleotides, the CDR3 is TGTGCCACGATGGGACAGGGGGTTGATGGCTACACCTTC. It codes for CATMGQGVDGYTF. The chain is built from TRBV28 and TRBJ1-2, with 11 bases aligning to TRBD1. Germline loops: CDR1 MDHEN, CDR2 SYDVKM. With 10 bases clipped from V and 6 bases from J, the junction kept 7 bases outside the gene matches. The CDR3 consists of 13 residues.